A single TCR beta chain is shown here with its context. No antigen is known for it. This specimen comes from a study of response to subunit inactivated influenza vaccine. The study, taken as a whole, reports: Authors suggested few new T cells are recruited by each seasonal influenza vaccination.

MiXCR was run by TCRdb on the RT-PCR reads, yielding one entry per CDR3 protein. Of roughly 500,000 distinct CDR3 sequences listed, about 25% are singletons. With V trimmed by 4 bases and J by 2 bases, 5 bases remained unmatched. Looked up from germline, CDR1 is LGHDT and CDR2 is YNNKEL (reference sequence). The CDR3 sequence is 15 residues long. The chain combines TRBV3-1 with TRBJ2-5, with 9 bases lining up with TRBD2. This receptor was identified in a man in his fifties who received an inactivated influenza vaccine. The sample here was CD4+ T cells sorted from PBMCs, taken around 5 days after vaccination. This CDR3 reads CASSRGTSRQETQYF. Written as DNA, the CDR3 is TGTGCCAGCAGCCGGGGGACTAGCCGTCAAGAGACCCAGTACTTC.